One TCR beta chain is described in this entry. This CDR3 region has 14 residues. Looked up from germline, CDR1 is SGHDN and CDR2 is FVKESK. Trimming shortened V by 6 bases and J by 3 bases, and 12 bases separated the two germline ends. Using immunoSEQ multiplex PCR, the repertoire was profiled, and TCRdb retains in-frame clones only, with some absent. The sample has about 180,000 clones, 90% seen once; the top ten hold roughly 2.8%. These data come from a study of T cell responses to AZD1222 COVID-19 vaccine. Turning to the study itself: Samples with a second dose at about 4 or about 12 weeks were pooled together.

The starting material was peripheral blood, obtained on day 0 of AZD1222 vaccination. V gene TRBV14 combines with J gene TRBJ1-5, with a weak D call TRBD1 (6 bases). This receptor was obtained from an adult in good health. CDR3 region: CASSLQGSNQPQHF. The CDR3 bases are TGTGCCAGCAGTCTTCAGGGGTCCAATCAGCCCCAGCATTTT. The full variable domain, rest sourced from reference TRBV14 and TRBJ1-5, is EAGVTQFPSHSVIEKGQTVTLRCDPISGHDNLYWYRRVMGKEIKFLLHFVKESKQDESGMPNNRFLAERTGGTYSTLKVQPAELEDSGVYFCASSLQGSNQPQHFGDGTRLSIL.